A selection of T cell receptor beta chains follows, all from one sample in a study of cytomegalovirus exposure and HLA in healthy donors. The table came from immunoSEQ multiplex PCR; TCRdb's copy has only in-frame clones and leaves some out. The sample has more than 100,000 clones; 70% to 80% are singletons. Sequenced material: PBMCs. These receptors were taken from a woman aged 40 to 50 in good health and CMV-seropositive. Each CDR3 is given with its conserved first and last residue. D genes are given only for firm matches. Some rows have no size entry. The others give once, few or many, or a class for an expanded clone.

V gene	CDR3 length	clone size	D gene	J gene	CDR3 protein	CDR3 DNA
TRBV12-2	17	-	-	TRBJ1-4	CASRKRERTATNEKLFF	TGTGCAAGTCGCAAACGAGAAAGGACAGCAACTAATGAAAAACTGTTTTTT
TRBV6-5	13	few	TRBD1	TRBJ1-1	CASRFGQGTEAFF	TGTGCCAGCAGATTCGGACAGGGCACTGAAGCTTTCTTT
TRBV5-1	14	-	-	TRBJ1-1	CASSLEAVNTEAFF	TGCGCCAGCAGCTTGGAGGCGGTCAACACTGAAGCTTTCTTT
TRBV2	18	-	TRBD2	TRBJ2-5	CASGTSGGLDLYQETQYF	TGTGCCAGCGGGACTAGCGGGGGCCTCGATTTGTACCAAGAGACCCAGTACTTC
TRBV5-1	15	few	-	TRBJ2-2	CASSLRQVATGELFF	TGCGCCAGCAGCTTAAGACAGGTTGCAACCGGGGAGCTGTTTTTT
TRBV5-1	12	-	-	TRBJ2-7	CASTARGGEQYF	TGCGCCAGCACCGCCAGGGGAGGGGAGCAGTACTTC
TRBV5-1	15	few	-	TRBJ2-7	CASSLEEGPSREQYF	TGCGCCAGCAGCTTGGAGGAGGGGCCGTCTAGGGAGCAGTACTTC
TRBV18	15	-	TRBD1	TRBJ2-5	CASSPGTGNQETQYF	TGTGCCAGCTCACCAGGGACAGGGAACCAAGAGACCCAGTACTTC
TRBV14	13	few	-	TRBJ2-2	CASSQRITGELFF	TGTGCCAGCAGCCAGCGAATTACCGGGGAGCTGTTTTTT
TRBV9	16	-	TRBD1	TRBJ1-2	CASSVTDRGRQGGYTF	TGTGCCAGCAGCGTAACCGACAGGGGGCGGCAAGGTGGCTACACCTTC
TRBV5-4	16	few	TRBD2	TRBJ2-5	CASSSGTTRSQETQYF	TGTGCCAGCAGCTCCGGGACTACCAGGTCTCAAGAGACCCAGTACTTC
TRBV5-4	13	-	TRBD1	TRBJ2-5	CASSYEGAETQYF	TGTGCCAGCAGCTATGAGGGGGCAGAGACCCAGTACTTC
TRBV5-1	16	-	TRBD2	TRBJ2-7	CASSFSGATVSYEQYF	TGCGCCAGCAGCTTTAGCGGGGCGACCGTTTCCTACGAGCAGTACTTC
TRBV12-5	16	-	-	TRBJ2-2	CASGPTDMLGTGELFF	TGTGCTAGTGGTCCGACGGACATGCTGGGCACCGGGGAGCTGTTTTTT
TRBV11-2	14	-	-	TRBJ1-1	CASSLGGGLTEAFF	TGTGCCAGCAGCTTAGGTGGGGGACTGACTGAAGCTTTCTTT
TRBV9	13	-	-	TRBJ2-7	CASSVGTAYEQYF	TGTGCCAGCAGCGTAGGGACAGCCTACGAGCAGTACTTC
TRBV5-4	15	once	-	TRBJ2-1	CASSWIFSGSNEQFF	TGTGCCAGCAGCTGGATATTTTCGGGGAGCAATGAGCAGTTCTTC
TRBV7-9	16	-	-	TRBJ2-1	CASSLDRTSYYNEQFF	TGTGCCAGCAGCTTAGACCGCACTTCTTACTACAATGAGCAGTTCTTC
TRBV5-6	14	few	-	TRBJ2-5	CASSPVGEEATQYF	TGTGCCAGCAGTCCGGTCGGGGAGGAAGCGACCCAGTACTTC
TRBV19	15	-	-	TRBJ1-1	CASSLGVRQNTEAFF	TGTGCCAGTAGTCTCGGGGTTAGACAGAACACTGAAGCTTTCTTT